The 14 T cell receptor beta chains presented below share a single source sample, sequenced in a study of shared clonotypes between healthy human individuals. Clones were sequenced by immunoSEQ multiplex PCR, and TCRdb holds only the in-frame ones, with some missing. Of about 2 million clones in the sample, 85% to 95% are singletons; the top ten hold about 1.1%. CD45RO negativity and positive selection for CCR7 defined naive CD8 cells, a population that excluded terminally differentiated effector memory CD45RA+ cells. The sequenced material came from naive CD8+ T cells sorted from blood. These receptors all come from a man aged 18 to 30 in good health.

This chain links TRBV5-6 with TRBJ1-1; D remains unclear. This CDR3 is built from 15 residues. Germline values: CDR1 SGHDT, CDR2 YYEEEE. V lost 0 bases, J lost 8 bases, and 17 bases lay in between. As DNA, the CDR3 is TGTGCCAGCAGCTTGGGTTGGGCTCTGGTTACCGAAGCTTTCTTT. The encoded protein is CASSLGWALVTEAFF.

The chain has TRBV10-2 and TRBJ1-4; tentatively, D is TRBD1 (6 bases). CDR3 size: 15 residues. V was clipped by 3 bases and J by 3 bases, with 11 bases between them. Germline V gene sequence: CDR1 WSHSY, CDR2 SAAADI. The CDR3 spells CASSEGGEANEKLFF. The CDR3 coding sequence is TGCGCCAGCAGTGAAGGGGGAGAGGCTAATGAAAAACTGTTTTTT.

CDR3 sequence (DNA): TGTGCCAGCAGTTATGAGCCGGGTCGTGGGTTAGAAAAACTGTTTTTT. Residues: CASSYEPGRGLEKLFF. The J gene is TRBJ1-4, the V gene TRBV6-6; no reliable D call. The ends were cut back, 3 bases at V and 8 bases at J, with 19 bases in the middle. The CDR3 length is 16 residues. Germline V gene data show CDR1 as MNHNY and CDR2 as SVGAGI (reference sequence).

The CDR3 DNA is TGTGCCAGCAGCTTACCGGGACAGGGAAAATCCGCCTACGAGCAGTACTTC. Its translation is CASSLPGQGKSAYEQYF. V usage is TRBV7-8 and J usage is TRBJ2-7; TRBD1 matches at 9 bases. V was clipped by 2 bases and J by 2 bases; unmatched bases: 10. Germline V CDR1 and CDR2: SGHVS, FQNEAQ. This CDR3 has 17 amino acids.

The V and J genes are TRBV27 and TRBJ1-4; D is perhaps TRBD1 (5 bases). Trimming left V 7 bases short and J 8 bases short, with 17 bases between. This CDR3 has 14 residues. CDR1 is MNHEY and CDR2 is SMNVEV in the germline V gene (reference sequence). The CDR3 DNA follows: TGTGCCAGCACCCATTTGGGGGGGTTGGAAAAACTGTTTTTT. It encodes CASTHLGGLEKLFF.

The gene calls are TRBV7-9 and TRBJ2-3; 7 nucleotides match TRBD2. Germline-derived CDR1 and CDR2 are SEHNR and FQNEAQ (reference sequence). The CDR3 extends over 16 amino acids. Trimming cost V 5 bases and J 2 bases; bases outside gene matches: 10. The CDR3, as DNA: TGTGCCAGCAGCCCCCCTAGCGGCCGGTCCACAGATACGCAGTATTTT. Protein product: CASSPPSGRSTDTQYF.

V is TRBV28 and J is TRBJ2-7, with D perhaps TRBD1 (6 bases). V was clipped by 5 bases and J by 2 bases, with 16 bases between them. The CDR3 sequence is 15 residues long. In germline, CDR1 is MDHEN, CDR2 SYDVKM. CDR3 DNA sequence: TGTGCCAGCAGTGGCACTACAGGGCCGACCTACGAGCAGTACTTC. Protein: CASSGTTGPTYEQYF. Combining the CDR3 with reference TRBV28 and TRBJ2-7 gives the whole variable domain DVKVTQSSRYLVKRTGEKVFLECVQDMDHENMFWYRQDPGLGLRLIYFSYDVKMKEKGDIPEGYSVSREKKERFSLILESASTNQTSMYLCASSGTTGPTYEQYFGPGTRLTVT.

The chain combines TRBV5-1 with TRBJ2-7; weak D call: TRBD1 (5 bases). CDR3 length: 13 amino acids. Trimming pared 3 bases from V and 2 bases from J, leaving 9 bases between. Germline V lookup: CDR1 SGHRS, CDR2 YFSETQ. The CDR3 is CASSSTEPYEQYF. The CDR3 nucleotides read TGCGCCAGCAGCTCGACAGAGCCCTACGAGCAGTACTTC.

This clone appeared a single time. J is TRBJ1-4 and V is TRBV6-5; D gene ambiguous. Trimming pared 5 bases from V and 8 bases from J, leaving 12 bases between. The CDR3 extends over 13 amino acids. CDR1 is MNHEY and CDR2 is SVGAGI in the germline V gene. The CDR3 DNA reads TGTGCCAGCAGTCCACGGACCCGGGAAAAACTGTTTTTT. Encoded protein: CASSPRTREKLFF.

Here the CDR3 reads CAISEPGTGEGYEQYF. The CDR3, as DNA: TGTGCCATCAGTGAGCCTGGGACAGGGGAGGGGTACGAGCAGTACTTC. The chain combines TRBV10-3 with TRBJ2-7, with TRBD1 identical over 10 bases. The CDR3 is made up of 16 amino acids. Germline V gene sequence: CDR1 ENHRY, CDR2 SYGVKD. Germline trimming cut 2 bases from V and 4 bases from J; bases unmatched to any gene: 8.

The chain uses TRBV19 and TRBJ2-7; TRBD2 is a possible D gene (6 bases). V dropped 3 bases and J dropped 3 bases, with 12 bases sitting between them. CDR1 and CDR2 from the germline V gene are LNHDA and SQIVND (reference sequence). The CDR3 runs 14 residues. This chain's CDR3 is CASSILAGYYEQYF. DNA for the CDR3: TGTGCCAGTAGTATCCTGGCGGGGTACTACGAGCAGTACTTC.

The CDR3 is CASRGTSGGHEQYF. The CDR3 coding sequence is TGTGCCAGCAGGGGGACTAGCGGGGGTCACGAGCAGTACTTC. The chain uses TRBV2 and TRBJ2-7; 14 bases are a match to TRBD2. In germline, CDR1 is SNHLY, CDR2 FYNNEI. V trimming: 6 bases; J trimming: 5 bases; junction bases outside the gene matches: 3. The CDR3 loop spans 14 amino acids.

Notes on this clone: This CDR3 is also generated by other DNA sequences in the sample. V gene TRBV9 combines with J gene TRBJ1-5; D gene unclear. This CDR3 is built from 14 residues. Germline CDR1 SGDLS, CDR2 YYNGEE. V lost 0 bases to trimming and J lost 5 bases, with 9 bases between them. CDR3 DNA: TGTGCCAGCAGCGTAGCGGGAGGCGATCAGCCCCAGCATTTT. Its protein is CASSVAGGDQPQHF. The full variable domain, completed using reference TRBV9 and TRBJ1-5, is DSGVTQTPKHLITATGQRVTLRCSPRSGDLSVYWYQQSLDQGLQFLIQYYNGEERAKGNILERFSAQQFPDLHSELNLSSLELGDSALYFCASSVAGGDQPQHFGDGTRLSIL.

J is TRBJ2-3 and V is TRBV4-3; D may be TRBD2 (6 bases). The CDR3 covers 16 residues. V was pared by 3 bases and J by 0 bases, with 13 bases between. CDR1 is LGHNA, CDR2 YSLEER, per germline. The CDR3 loop reads CASSQGGPTSTDTQYF. Here the CDR3 DNA reads TGCGCCAGCAGCCAGGGAGGACCGACTAGCACAGATACGCAGTATTTT.